This TCR beta chain was recorded in a study of T cells in Graves' hyperthyroidism and ophthalmopathy. Patients showing uncontrolled infection, other autoimmune disease, pregnancy or lactation were ineligible. Diagnoses used clinical symptoms, serum thyroxine and TRAb, thyroid ultrasound and orbital computed tomography. This clonotype was counted many times. What it binds is unknown. Study outcomes and limitations: Within blood appeared most thyroid clonotypes that had expanded above 0.001. A 13 V-J model separated ophthalmopathy from stable hyperthyroidism.

What was amplified from RNA transcripts were TCR beta CDR3 regions. When the TCR CDR3 underwent first-round RT-PCR, the HTBI primer set was used. Each CDR3 protein gets one entry after TCRdb re-called the multiplex PCR reads with MiXCR. This table holds 450,000 to 700,000 distinct CDR3 sequences, 40% to 55% found once. The CDR3 has 14 residues. Germline loops: CDR1 MNHEY, CDR2 SMNVEV (reference sequence). The germline V and J ends were trimmed by 5 bases and 2 bases, with 12 bases remaining between them. The chain recombines TRBV27 with TRBJ1-2; D call uncertain. This sequence originates from an adult woman with Graves' disease, either hyperthyroidism or ophthalmopathy (not recorded which). Material for sequencing was peripheral blood or thyroid tissue (not recorded which). CDR3 sequence (DNA): TGTGCCAGCAGTCCCGAGAGTGGAAACTATGGCTACACCTTC. Amino acid sequence: CASSPESGNYGYTF.